What follows are 10 T cell receptor beta chains derived from one specimen sequenced in a study of beta chain features in type 1 diabetes. General observations from the study: The study found moderately but significantly shorter TCRB CDR3s in all four CD4+ subsets of Type 1 diabetes patients.

Their recognized antigens are unknown. Expressed TCRB transcripts got sequenced, as all isolated RNA was reverse transcribed. Clones were sequenced by immunoSEQ multiplex PCR, and TCRdb holds only the in-frame ones, with some missing. Of about 120,000 clones listed, 15% to 20% are singletons. The sequencing input was central memory CD4+ T cells from blood. These receptors were obtained from a man younger than 45 with type 1 diabetes.

J is TRBJ2-1 and V is TRBV7-9, with TRBD2 matching 8 bases. CDR3 size: 17 residues. Trimming cost V 5 bases and J 5 bases; bases outside gene matches: 14. Germline loops: CDR1 SEHNR, CDR2 FQNEAQ (reference sequence). DNA for the CDR3: TGTGCCAGCAGCCCATCCCCTAGGGCGGGGGGCAACAATGAGCAGTTCTTC. As protein: CASSPSPRAGGNNEQFF.

The J gene is TRBJ2-7, the V gene TRBV6-5, with a possible D match to TRBD1 (6 bases). This CDR3 spans 16 amino acids. Trimming cost V 1 base and J 3 bases, with 16 bases left between them. Germline CDR1 reads MNHEY; CDR2 reads SVGAGI. The CDR3 region is CASSYFLAQGIYEQYF. CDR3 DNA: TGTGCCAGCAGTTACTTCCTCGCACAGGGAATCTACGAGCAGTACTTC.

This clone occurred a few times. The chain links TRBV7-2 to TRBJ1-1, with D hard to call. The CDR3 is 14 residues long. Germline loops: CDR1 SGHTA, CDR2 FQGNSA. V was cut by 5 bases and J by 0 bases, with 10 bases left in between. CDR3 in DNA: TGTGCCAGCAGCCGGCCGCGTTTGAACACTGAAGCTTTCTTT. Residues: CASSRPRLNTEAFF. Variable domain in full (rest from reference TRBV7-2 and TRBJ1-1): GAGVSQSPSNKVTEKGKDVELRCDPISGHTALYWYRQSLGQGLEFLIYFQGNSAPDKSGLPSDRFSAERTGGSVSTLTIQRTQQEDSAVYLCASSRPRLNTEAFFGQGTRLTVV.

The chain employs TRBV28 and TRBJ1-2, with D perhaps TRBD1 (5 bases). This CDR3 comprises 13 residues. Germline-derived CDR1 and CDR2 are MDHEN and SYDVKM. The V end was cut by 5 bases, the J end by 4 bases, with 11 bases between. The DNA of the CDR3 is TGTGCCAGCAGTCCCCCGGACACCTATGGCTACACCTTC. Translating it yields CASSPPDTYGYTF.

This clone was seen more than once but under ten times. The chain links TRBV2 to TRBJ1-6; 12 positions match TRBD1. CDR3 length equals 14 residues. Germline lookup yields CDR1 SNHLY and CDR2 FYNNEI. The junction had 4 bases not matched to a gene; V was cut back by 9 bases and J by 7 bases. CDR3 sequence (DNA): TGTGCCAGTAGGGACAGGGGGCGGAATTCACCCCTCCACTTT. It codes for CASRDRGRNSPLHF.

The chain carries TRBV2 and TRBJ2-2; D remains unclear. The CDR3 extends over 14 amino acids. The ends were cut back, 6 bases at V and 4 bases at J, with 12 bases in the middle. Germline loops: CDR1 SNHLY, CDR2 FYNNEI. The CDR3 bases are TGTGCCAGCAGACCCAGAGGCAGCACCGGGGAGCTGTTTTTT. Amino acid sequence: CASRPRGSTGELFF.

The V call is TRBV18, the J call TRBJ1-1, with TRBD1 as a possible D gene (6 bases). Trimming cost V 1 base and J 3 bases, with 9 bases left between them. Germline assignment: CDR1 KGHSH and CDR2 LQKENI. The CDR3 has 14 residues. In nucleotides, the CDR3 is TGTGCCAGCTCACCACTCGGACAGTACACTGAAGCTTTCTTT. Amino acids: CASSPLGQYTEAFF.

This clone was found a few times. This chain joins TRBV2 and TRBJ2-5; D is possibly TRBD1 or TRBD2 (5 bases each). CDR3 length equals 14 residues. Trimming removed 2 bases at V and 5 bases at J, with 12 bases between. The germline V gene encodes CDR1 SNHLY and CDR2 FYNNEI. DNA of the CDR3: TGTGCCAGCAGTGAATGGGGGTCCTTGGAGACCCAGTACTTC. This encodes CASSEWGSLETQYF.

This rearrangement joins TRBV15 to TRBJ1-2; TRBD1 aligns across 8 bases. The CDR3 has 15 residues. The germline CDR1 and CDR2 sequences are LNHNV and YYDKDF (reference sequence). With V trimmed by 0 bases and J by 4 bases, 4 bases remained unmatched. The CDR3 DNA is TGTGCCACCAGCAGAGAGGGCCAGGGGGCCTATGGCTACACCTTC. Its protein is CATSREGQGAYGYTF.

This sequence joins TRBV28 and TRBJ1-5, with a possible D match to TRBD1 (5 bases). The V end was cut by 6 bases, the J end by 8 bases, with 17 bases between. Looked up from germline, CDR1 is MDHEN and CDR2 is SYDVKM. There are 14 residues in the CDR3. Here the CDR3 DNA reads TGTGCCAGCAGCCCCGGGCGGGGGAGCGAGCCCCAGCATTTT. Translation gives CASSPGRGSEPQHF.